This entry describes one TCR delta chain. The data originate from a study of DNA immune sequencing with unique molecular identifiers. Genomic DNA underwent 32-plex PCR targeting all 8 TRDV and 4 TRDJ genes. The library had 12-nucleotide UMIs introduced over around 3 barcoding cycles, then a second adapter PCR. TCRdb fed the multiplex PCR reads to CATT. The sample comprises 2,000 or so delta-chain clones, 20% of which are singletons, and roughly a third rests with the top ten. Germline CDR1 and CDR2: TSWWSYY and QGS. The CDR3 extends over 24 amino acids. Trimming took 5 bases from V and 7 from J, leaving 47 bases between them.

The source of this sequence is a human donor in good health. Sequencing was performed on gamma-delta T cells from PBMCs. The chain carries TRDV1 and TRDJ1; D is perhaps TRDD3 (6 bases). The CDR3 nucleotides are TGTGCTCTTGGGAGCTCATTAATTCTCCCGTTTCGGGGGACTGTCCCACACCCTGACGGTAAACTCATCTTT. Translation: CALGSSLILPFRGTVPHPDGKLIF.